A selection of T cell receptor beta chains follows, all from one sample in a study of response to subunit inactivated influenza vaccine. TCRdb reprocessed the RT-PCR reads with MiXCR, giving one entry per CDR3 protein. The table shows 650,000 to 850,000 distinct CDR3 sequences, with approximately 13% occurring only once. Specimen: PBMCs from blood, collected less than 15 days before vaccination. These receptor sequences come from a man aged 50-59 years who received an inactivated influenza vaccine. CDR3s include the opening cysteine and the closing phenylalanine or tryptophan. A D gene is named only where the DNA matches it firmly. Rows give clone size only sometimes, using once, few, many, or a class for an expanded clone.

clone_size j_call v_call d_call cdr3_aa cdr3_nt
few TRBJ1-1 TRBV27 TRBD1 CASSLRTRGPFVNTEAFF TGTGCCAGCAGTTTAAGGACCAGGGGGCCTTTCGTGAACACTGAAGCTTTCTTT
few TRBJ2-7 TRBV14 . CASSQGLGSYEQYF TGTGCCAGCAGCCAAGGCCTAGGTAGCTACGAGCAGTACTTC
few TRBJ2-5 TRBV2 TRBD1 CASSVDRGLETQYF TGTGCCAGCAGTGTGGACAGGGGGCTAGAGACCCAGTACTTC
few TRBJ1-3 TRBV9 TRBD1 CASSERQGSGNTIYF TGTGCCAGCAGCGAACGACAGGGATCTGGAAACACCATATATTTT
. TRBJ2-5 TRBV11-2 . CASSLEPAKQETQYF TGTGCCAGCAGCTTAGAGCCCGCCAAACAAGAGACCCAGTACTTC
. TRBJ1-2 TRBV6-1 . CATVGVLDYGYTF TGTGCCACGGTGGGGGTGTTGGACTATGGCTACACCTTC
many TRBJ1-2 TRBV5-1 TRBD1 CASSPGGTGNYGYTF TGCGCCAGCAGCCCCGGTGGGACAGGGAACTATGGCTACACCTTC
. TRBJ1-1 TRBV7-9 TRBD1 CASSQGQGPTEAFF TGTGCCAGCAGCCAGGGACAGGGGCCAACTGAAGCTTTCTTT
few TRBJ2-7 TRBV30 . CAWSVVGTQYF TGTGCCTGGAGTGTAGTTGGGACTCAGTACTTC
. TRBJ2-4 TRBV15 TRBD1 CATSRDQQGAHIQYF TGTGCCACCAGCAGAGATCAACAGGGGGCCCACATTCAGTACTTC
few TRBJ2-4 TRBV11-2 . CASSPCIQYF TGTGCCAGCAGCCCTTGCATTCAGTACTTC
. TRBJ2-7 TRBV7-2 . CASTLAYDRGSYEQYF TGTGCCAGCACCCTAGCATATGACAGAGGCTCCTACGAGCAGTACTTC
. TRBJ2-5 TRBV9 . CASSRAGTGEETQYF TGTGCCAGCAGCCGGGCAGGGACTGGAGAAGAGACCCAGTACTTC
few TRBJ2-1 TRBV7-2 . CASSLAGGVGENEQFF TGTGCCAGCAGCTTAGCGGGCGGGGTAGGGGAAAATGAGCAGTTCTTC
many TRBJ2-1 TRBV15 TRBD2 CATSRLMAGGGYNEQFF TGTGCCACCAGCAGACTCATGGCGGGGGGCGGGTACAATGAGCAGTTCTTC
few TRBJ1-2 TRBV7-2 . CASSLAVSGPNYGYTF TGTGCCAGCAGCTTAGCGGTTTCAGGTCCCAACTATGGCTACACCTTC
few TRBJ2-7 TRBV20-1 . CSVIQTYEQYF TGCAGTGTCATACAAACCTACGAGCAGTACTTC
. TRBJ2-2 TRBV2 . CASSPNGLIGELFF TGTGCCAGCAGTCCCAATGGACTAATCGGGGAGCTGTTTTTT
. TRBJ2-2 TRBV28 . CASIEIGKRGGELFF TGTGCCAGCATTGAAATAGGAAAGAGAGGCGGGGAGCTGTTTTTT
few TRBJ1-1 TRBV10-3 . CAIASGMNTEAFF TGTGCCATCGCGTCCGGGATGAACACTGAAGCTTTCTTT
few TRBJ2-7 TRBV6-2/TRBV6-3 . CASSYQGSGSFFYSYEQYF TGTGCCAGCAGTTACCAGGGGAGTGGATCCTTCTTTTACTCCTACGAGCAGTACTTC
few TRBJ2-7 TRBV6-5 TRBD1 CASSYRQGPYEQYF TGTGCCAGCAGTTACCGACAGGGTCCCTACGAGCAGTACTTC
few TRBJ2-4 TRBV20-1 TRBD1 CSARDRTLRTGLGKNIQYF TGCAGTGCTAGAGATCGGACTCTAAGGACAGGGCTCGGCAAAAACATTCAGTACTTC
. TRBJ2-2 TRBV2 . CVSNRGLQTGELFF TGTGTCAGCAACCGGGGGCTTCAAACCGGGGAGCTGTTTTTT
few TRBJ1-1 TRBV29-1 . CSVVSSSTEAFF TGCAGCGTTGTCAGCAGCAGCACTGAAGCTTTCTTT
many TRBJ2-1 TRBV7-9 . CASSSFGQTSYNEQFF TGTGCCAGCAGCTCCTTTGGACAGACTTCCTACAATGAGCAGTTCTTC
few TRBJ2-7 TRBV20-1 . CSASKREGGLWEQYF TGCAGTGCTAGCAAGCGGGAAGGGGGACTATGGGAGCAGTACTTC
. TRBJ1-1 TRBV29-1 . CSALRGVNTEAFF TGCAGCGCGTTACGGGGAGTGAACACTGAAGCTTTCTTT
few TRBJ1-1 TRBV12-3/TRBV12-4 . CASSLTSLEAFF TGTGCCAGCAGTTTAACTAGCCTTGAAGCTTTCTTT
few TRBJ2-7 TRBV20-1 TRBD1 CSARDLGQGVYEQYF TGCAGTGCTAGAGATTTAGGACAGGGGGTCTACGAGCAGTACTTC